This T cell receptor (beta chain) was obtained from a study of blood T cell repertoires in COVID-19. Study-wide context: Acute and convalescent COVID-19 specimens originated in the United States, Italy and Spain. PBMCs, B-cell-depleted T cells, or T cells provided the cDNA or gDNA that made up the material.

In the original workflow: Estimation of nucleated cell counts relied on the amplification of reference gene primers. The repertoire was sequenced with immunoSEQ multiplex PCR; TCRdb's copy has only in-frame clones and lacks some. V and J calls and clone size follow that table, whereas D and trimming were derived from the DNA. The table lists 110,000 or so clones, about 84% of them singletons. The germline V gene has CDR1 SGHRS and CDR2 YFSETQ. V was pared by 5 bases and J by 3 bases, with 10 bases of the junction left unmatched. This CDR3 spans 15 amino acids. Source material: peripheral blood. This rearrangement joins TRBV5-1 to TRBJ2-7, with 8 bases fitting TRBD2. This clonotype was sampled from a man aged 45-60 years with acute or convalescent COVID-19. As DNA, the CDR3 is TGCGCCAGCAGACTTTGGGCTAGCGGGTTCTACGAGCAGTACTTC. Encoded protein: CASRLWASGFYEQYF.